The 10 T cell receptor beta chains presented below share a single source sample, sequenced in a study of shared clonotypes between healthy human individuals. Profiling relied on immunoSEQ multiplex PCR, and the TCRdb table lists in-frame clones only, not all of them. The table records a few hundred thousand clones, around three quarters of them present only once. The sequencing sample was made of PBMCs. Receptor source: a middle-aged woman in good health. Some clones in this sample may be carry-over from other donors' samples.

The chain carries TRBV7-3 and TRBJ2-5; 14 positions match TRBD2. Germline assignment: CDR1 SGHTA and CDR2 FQGTGA. Losses at the gene ends were 5 bases for V and 3 bases for J; bases not matched to a gene: 2. The CDR3 length is 15 residues. CDR3 bases: TGTGCCAGCAGCCAGGGACTAGCGGGAGAAGAGACCCAGTACTTC. Encoded protein: CASSQGLAGEETQYF.

The chain recombines TRBV11-2 with TRBJ2-1; 7 nucleotides line up with TRBD2. The CDR3 length is 16 residues. Trimming took 5 bases from V and 9 from J; bases not matched to a gene: 16. Germline V gives CDR1 SGHAT, CDR2 FQNNGV. Written as DNA, the CDR3 is TGTGCCAGCAGCGCCAGCGCATCGACTAGCTCCGGTGAGCAGTTCTTC. Protein product: CASSASASTSSGEQFF.

The V and J genes are TRBV6-1 and TRBJ2-7, with 8 bases that match TRBD2. V lost 6 bases and J lost 4; bases outside the gene matches: 8. The CDR3 loop spans 14 amino acids. From germline, CDR1 is MNHNS and CDR2 SASEGT. The CDR3 loop reads CASRTNRGGYEQYF. CDR3 in DNA: TGTGCCAGCAGAACTAATCGGGGGGGGTACGAGCAGTACTTC.

On this clone: The same CDR3 arises from other DNA sequences in this sample as well. The V and J genes are TRBV5-1 and TRBJ2-1; 8 bases map to TRBD1. The ends lost 0 bases at V and 5 bases at J; junction bases unmatched: 1. The CDR3 totals 14 residues. Germline CDR1 is SGHRS and CDR2 is YFSETQ. In nucleotides, the CDR3 is TGCGCCAGCAGCTTGGGACAGGGGAACAATGAGCAGTTCTTC. Amino acid sequence: CASSLGQGNNEQFF.

The J gene is TRBJ2-6, the V gene TRBV5-1; D not resolved. The germline V and J ends were trimmed by 0 bases and 3 bases, with 10 bases remaining between them. The CDR3 extends over 16 amino acids. Germline V gene lookup returns CDR1 SGHRS and CDR2 YFSETQ. The CDR3: CASSLDGDHGANVLTF. CDR3 DNA sequence: TGCGCCAGCAGCTTGGATGGGGATCATGGGGCCAACGTCCTGACTTTC. Drawing the rest from reference TRBV5-1 and TRBJ2-6, the complete variable domain is KAGVTQTPRYLIKTRGQQVTLSCSPISGHRSVSWYQQTPGQGLQFLFEYFSETQRNKGNFPGRFSGRQFSNSRSEMNVSTLELGDSALYLCASSLDGDHGANVLTFGAGSRLTVL.

The rearrangement links TRBV6-5 to TRBJ2-3; 7 bases fit TRBD2. CDR1 is MNHEY, CDR2 SVGAGI, per germline. V was clipped by 4 bases and J by 2 bases; unmatched bases: 6. The CDR3 is 15 residues long. Here the CDR3 reads CASSFGGRDTDTQYF. The CDR3 nucleotides are TGTGCCAGCAGTTTTGGAGGGAGGGACACAGATACGCAGTATTTT.

The chain uses TRBV6-5 and TRBJ2-2; TRBD2 matches 7 bases. V gave up 2 bases and J gave up 3 bases; unmatched junction bases: 6. Germline assignment: CDR1 MNHEY and CDR2 SVGAGI. There are 16 residues in the CDR3. This CDR3 reads CASSYTGGSDTGELFF. In DNA form, the CDR3 reads TGTGCCAGCAGTTACACGGGGGGATCCGACACCGGGGAGCTGTTTTTT.

The chain is built from TRBV7-8 and TRBJ2-7; TRBD2 matches at 10 bases. The CDR3 has 16 amino acids. The ends lost 5 bases at V and 2 bases at J; junction bases unmatched: 9. CDR1 is SGHVS and CDR2 is FQNEAQ in the germline V gene. CDR3 protein: CASSPTGLASAYEQYF. In DNA form, the CDR3 reads TGTGCCAGCAGCCCCACGGGACTAGCGAGTGCCTACGAGCAGTACTTC.

The genes are TRBV30 and TRBJ2-7; 9 bases are shared with TRBD2. V trimming: 0 bases; J trimming: 4 bases; junction bases outside the gene matches: 7. CDR3 length equals 15 residues. CDR1 and CDR2 (germline): GTSNPN, SVGIG (reference sequence). The CDR3 reads CAWSVRLAGRYEQYF. In DNA form, the CDR3 reads TGTGCCTGGAGTGTACGTCTAGCGGGGCGGTACGAGCAGTACTTC.

The chain uses TRBV18 and TRBJ1-1, with D possibly matching TRBD1 (5 bases). The CDR3 covers 14 residues. V was pared by 3 bases and J by 4 bases, with 12 bases between. CDR1 KGHSH and CDR2 LQKENI come from the germline V gene. CDR3 nucleotide sequence: TGTGCCAGCTCACCCGAGGCAGGGTTCACTGAAGCTTTCTTT. It is translated as CASSPEAGFTEAFF.